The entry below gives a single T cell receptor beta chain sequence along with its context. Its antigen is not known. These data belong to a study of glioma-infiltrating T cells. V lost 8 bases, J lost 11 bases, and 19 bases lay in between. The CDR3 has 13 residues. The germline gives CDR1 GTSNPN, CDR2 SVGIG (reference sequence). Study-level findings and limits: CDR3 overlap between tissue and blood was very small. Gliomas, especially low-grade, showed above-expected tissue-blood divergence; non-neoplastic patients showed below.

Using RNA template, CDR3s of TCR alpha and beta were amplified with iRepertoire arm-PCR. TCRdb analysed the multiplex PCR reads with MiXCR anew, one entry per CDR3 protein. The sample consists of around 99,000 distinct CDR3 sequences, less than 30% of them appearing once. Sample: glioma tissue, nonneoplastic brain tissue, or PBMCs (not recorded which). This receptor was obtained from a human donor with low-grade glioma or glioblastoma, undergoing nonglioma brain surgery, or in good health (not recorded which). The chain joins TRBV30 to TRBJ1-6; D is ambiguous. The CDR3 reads CAKSPGERTPLHF. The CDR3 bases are TGTGCCAAAAGCCCGGGAGAAAGGACACCCCTCCACTTT.